The present entry profiles one TCR beta chain with its context. Its antigen is unidentified. The data were obtained in a study of identical twins. Broader study findings: Carriage of fewer insertions was seen in abundant cord blood beta clonotypes, whereas memory repertoires showed none. Its conclusions, products of cross-sectional statistical analysis, did not come from following the same donors.

A universal primer site arose from template switching, and cDNA bore unique molecular identifiers. TCRdb reprocessed the 5' RACE reads with MiXCR, giving one entry per CDR3 protein. Here the sample spans about 290,000 distinct CDR3 sequences, roughly 9% being singletons. These data also formed part of another study, on yellow fever vaccine responses in identical twins. That publication notes: Reportedly, the T cell response mounted by twins to vaccine seemed partly convergent, partly personalized.

What was sequenced was CD8+ T cells sorted from blood. The TCR was taken from a woman between 18 and 29 years old in good health.

The CDR3 region has the DNA TGTGCCAGCAGCCAAGCGGGAGGGCACGAGCAGTACTTC. The encoded protein is CASSQAGGHEQYF. The rearrangement joins TRBV14 to TRBJ2-7, with 8 positions matching TRBD2. The CDR3 totals 13 residues. Germline-derived CDR1 and CDR2 are SGHDN and FVKESK. Losses at the gene ends were 1 base for V and 5 bases for J; bases not matched to a gene: 1.